The subject of this entry is one T cell receptor beta chain. What it binds is not known. Per individual sample, total RNA of at least 5 micrograms was extracted. A sample-barcoded 5' primer and a J-beta primer mix were used in a second PCR of roughly 7 to 11 cycles. A template-switch adaptor with 12 random nucleotides tagged each cDNA molecule. TCRdb called the 5' RACE reads again in MiXCR, with one record for every CDR3 protein. The sample yields 500,000 to 700,000 distinct CDR3 sequences, approximately 30% seen once. The CDR3 runs to 15 residues. The germline V and J ends were trimmed by 5 bases and 0 bases, with 13 bases remaining between them. CDR1 and CDR2 (germline): MNHEY, SVGAGI. This entry belongs to a study of blood T cells in healthy people across ages. Findings and limits, study-wide: TCR beta diversity correlated strongly with naive T cell percentage. Older individuals had lower TCR beta diversity per million T cells (the decline was roughly linear).

This chain links TRBV6-5 with TRBJ1-2, with D uncertain. The sequence came from a woman older than 75 in good health. Material for sequencing was blood. The CDR3 protein is CASSTTRMANYGYTF. The CDR3, as DNA: TGTGCCAGCAGTACCACACGGATGGCTAACTATGGCTACACCTTC.